Given below is one TCR beta chain in context. The source of the sample is a study of OX40 agonist ivuxolimab in advanced cancers. Looking at the study overall: Patients were treated with intravenous ivuxolimab, dosed at 0.01 to 10 mg/kg and infused every 2 weeks.

This CDR3 is 15 amino acids long. Germline CDR1 and CDR2: MNHNS and SASEGT. The V gene lost 6 bases and the J gene lost 0 bases, with 11 bases spanning the gap. The protocol was immunoSEQ multiplex PCR, while the TCRdb copy is restricted to in-frame clones and leaves out a portion. The sample holds nearly 25,000 clones, 60% to 80% seen once. This specimen consisted of CD4+ or CD8+ T cells sorted from blood, obtained in a trial of the OX40 agonist ivuxolimab. The rearrangement links TRBV6-1 to TRBJ1-4; D is ambiguous. The source is an adult with an advanced solid tumor such as melanoma, head and neck, liver or kidney cancer. CDR3 sequence: CASSRHHATNEKLFF. CDR3 bases: TGTGCCAGCAGCCGACACCATGCAACTAATGAAAAACTGTTTTTT.